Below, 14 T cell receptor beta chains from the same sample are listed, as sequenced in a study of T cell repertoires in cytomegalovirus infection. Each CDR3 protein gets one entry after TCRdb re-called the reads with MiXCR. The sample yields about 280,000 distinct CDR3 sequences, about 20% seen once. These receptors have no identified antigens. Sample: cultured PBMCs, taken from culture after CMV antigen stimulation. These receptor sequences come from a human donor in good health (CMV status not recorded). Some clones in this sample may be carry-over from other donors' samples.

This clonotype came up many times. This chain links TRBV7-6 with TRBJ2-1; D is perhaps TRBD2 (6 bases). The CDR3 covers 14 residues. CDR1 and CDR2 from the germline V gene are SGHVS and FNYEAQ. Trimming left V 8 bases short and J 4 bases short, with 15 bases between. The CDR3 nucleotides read TGTGCCAGCTGTTTGGAGGGCCGGTACAATGAGCAGTTCTTC. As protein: CASCLEGRYNEQFF.

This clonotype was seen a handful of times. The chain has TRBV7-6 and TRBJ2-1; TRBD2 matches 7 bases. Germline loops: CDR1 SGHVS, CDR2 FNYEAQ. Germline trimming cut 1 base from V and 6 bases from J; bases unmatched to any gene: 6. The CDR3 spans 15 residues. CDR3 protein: CASSLGGGGINEQFF. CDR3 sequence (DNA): TGTGCCAGCAGCTTAGGGGGGGGGGGGATCAATGAGCAGTTCTTC.

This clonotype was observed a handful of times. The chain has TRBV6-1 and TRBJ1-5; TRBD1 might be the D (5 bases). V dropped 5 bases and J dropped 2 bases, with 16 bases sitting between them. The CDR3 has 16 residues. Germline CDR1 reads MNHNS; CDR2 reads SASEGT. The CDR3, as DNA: TGTGCCAGCAGTTCCGCTGGGGGTTTGGGCAATCAGCCCCAGCATTTT. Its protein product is CASSSAGGLGNQPQHF.

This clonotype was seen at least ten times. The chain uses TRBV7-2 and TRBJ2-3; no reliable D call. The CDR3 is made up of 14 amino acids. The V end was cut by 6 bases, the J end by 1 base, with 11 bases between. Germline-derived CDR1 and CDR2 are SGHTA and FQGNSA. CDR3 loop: CASRFIEGTDTQYF. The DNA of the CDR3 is TGTGCCAGCAGGTTCATAGAGGGCACAGATACGCAGTATTTT.

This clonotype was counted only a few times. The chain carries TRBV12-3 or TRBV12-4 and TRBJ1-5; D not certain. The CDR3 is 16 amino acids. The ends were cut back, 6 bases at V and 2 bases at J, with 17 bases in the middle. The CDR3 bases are TGTGCCAGCAGCTTACACTTAGCCGGGGGCAATCAGCCCCAGCATTTT. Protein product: CASSLHLAGGNQPQHF.

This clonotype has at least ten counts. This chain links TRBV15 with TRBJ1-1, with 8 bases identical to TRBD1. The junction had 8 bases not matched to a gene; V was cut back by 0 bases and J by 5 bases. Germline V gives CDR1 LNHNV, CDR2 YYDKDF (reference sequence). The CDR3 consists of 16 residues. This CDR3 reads CATSRELQGAWTEAFF. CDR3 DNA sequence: TGTGCCACCAGCAGAGAATTGCAGGGGGCGTGGACTGAAGCTTTCTTT.

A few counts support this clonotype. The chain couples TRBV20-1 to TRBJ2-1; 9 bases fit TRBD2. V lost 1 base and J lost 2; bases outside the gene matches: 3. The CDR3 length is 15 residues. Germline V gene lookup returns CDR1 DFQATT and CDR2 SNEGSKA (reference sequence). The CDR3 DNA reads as TGCAGTGCTAGAGCGACTAGCGGAACCTACAATGAGCAGTTCTTC. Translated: CSARATSGTYNEQFF.

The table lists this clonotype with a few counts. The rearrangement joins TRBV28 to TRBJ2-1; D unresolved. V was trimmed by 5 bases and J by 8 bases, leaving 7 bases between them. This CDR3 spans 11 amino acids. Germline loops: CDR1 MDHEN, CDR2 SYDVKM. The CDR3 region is CASSVEDEQFF. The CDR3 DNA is TGTGCCAGCAGTGTTGAGGATGAGCAGTTCTTC.

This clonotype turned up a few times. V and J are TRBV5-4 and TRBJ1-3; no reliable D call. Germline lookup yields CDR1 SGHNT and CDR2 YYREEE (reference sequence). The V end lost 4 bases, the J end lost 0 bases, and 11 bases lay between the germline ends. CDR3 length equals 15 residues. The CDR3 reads CASSPGRTSGNTIYF. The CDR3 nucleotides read TGTGCCAGCAGCCCCGGACGGACCTCTGGAAACACCATATATTTT.

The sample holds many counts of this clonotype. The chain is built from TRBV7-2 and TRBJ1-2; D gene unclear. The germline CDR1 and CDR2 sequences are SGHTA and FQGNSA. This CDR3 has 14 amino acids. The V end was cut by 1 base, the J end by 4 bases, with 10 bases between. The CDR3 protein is CASSLGVRIYGYTF. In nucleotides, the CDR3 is TGTGCCAGCAGCTTAGGGGTCAGAATCTATGGCTACACCTTC. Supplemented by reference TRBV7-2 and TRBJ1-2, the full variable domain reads GAGVSQSPSNKVTEKGKDVELRCDPISGHTALYWYRQSLGQGLEFLIYFQGNSAPDKSGLPSDRFSAERTGGSVSTLTIQRTQQEDSAVYLCASSLGVRIYGYTFGSGTRLTVV.

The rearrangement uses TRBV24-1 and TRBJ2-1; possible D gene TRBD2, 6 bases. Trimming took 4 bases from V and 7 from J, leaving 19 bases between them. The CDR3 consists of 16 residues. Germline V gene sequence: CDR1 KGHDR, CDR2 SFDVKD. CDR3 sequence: CATSDRDSRRSNEQFF. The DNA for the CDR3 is TGTGCCACCAGTGACCGGGACTCACGGAGGTCGAATGAGCAGTTCTTC.

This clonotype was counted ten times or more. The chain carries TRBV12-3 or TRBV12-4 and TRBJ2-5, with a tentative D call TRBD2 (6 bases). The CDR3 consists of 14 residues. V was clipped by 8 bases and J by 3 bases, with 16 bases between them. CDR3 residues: CASQKTRHEETQYF. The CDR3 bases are TGTGCCAGCCAAAAGACTAGACACGAAGAGACCCAGTACTTC.

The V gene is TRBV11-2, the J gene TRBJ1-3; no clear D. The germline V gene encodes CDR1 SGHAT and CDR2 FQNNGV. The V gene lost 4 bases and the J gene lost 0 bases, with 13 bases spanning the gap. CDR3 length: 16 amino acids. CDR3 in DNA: TGTGCCAGCAGCTACCCCGGGATAGGCTCTGGAAACACCATATATTTT. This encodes CASSYPGIGSGNTIYF.

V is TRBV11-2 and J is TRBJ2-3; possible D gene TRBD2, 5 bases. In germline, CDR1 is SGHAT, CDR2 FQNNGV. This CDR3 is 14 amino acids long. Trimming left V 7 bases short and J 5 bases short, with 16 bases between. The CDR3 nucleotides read TGTGCCAGCACCCCCACGGCCGGAGGAGATACGCAGTATTTT. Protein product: CASTPTAGGDTQYF.